Shown below are 9 T cell receptor beta chains from a single sample sequenced in a study of Ad26.COV2.S vaccination and SARS-CoV-2 variants. The repertoire was sequenced with immunoSEQ multiplex PCR; TCRdb's copy has only in-frame clones and lacks some. The data contain about 370,000 clones, about 88% of them singletons. Noted treatment: around 19 received Ad26.COV2.S at low or high dose, single or two shots; about 5 received placebo; per-sample allocation not given. Collection of the samples took place on day 63 after the first injection of vaccine or placebo. The sequencing used peripheral blood, collected in a trial of Ad26.COV2.S vaccine versus placebo. Receptor source: a person between 18 and 65 years old who received the Ad26.COV2.S COVID-19 vaccine or a placebo.

The genes are TRBV9 and TRBJ1-4, with TRBD1 matching 8 bases. CDR1 and CDR2 from the germline V gene are SGDLS and YYNGEE. The CDR3 has 16 amino acids. The trim removed 0 bases at V and 5 bases at J, leaving 6 bases unmatched. CDR3 bases: TGTGCCAGCAGCGTAGCCCCAGGGGGCGTCAATGAAAAACTGTTTTTT. Translating it yields CASSVAPGGVNEKLFF.

The gene calls are TRBV6-4 and TRBJ2-3, with D tentatively TRBD2 (6 bases). CDR3 length equals 14 residues. Germline V gives CDR1 MRHNA, CDR2 SNTAGT. V lost 2 bases, J lost 2 bases, and 8 bases lay in between. The CDR3 DNA is TGTGCCAGCAGTGACGGAGGGCCCACAGATACGCAGTATTTT. Translation gives CASSDGGPTDTQYF.

The J gene is TRBJ2-3, the V gene TRBV7-9, with D hard to call. The CDR3 is 15 amino acids. Germline V gives CDR1 SEHNR, CDR2 FQNEAQ (reference sequence). V was clipped by 1 base and J by 3 bases, with 11 bases between them. In nucleotides, the CDR3 is TGTGCCAGCAGCTTAGGGCTGGGGTGGACAGATACGCAGTATTTT. Protein product: CASSLGLGWTDTQYF.

This chain uses TRBV28 with TRBJ1-5; 7 bases are a match to TRBD1. Trimming removed 4 bases from V and 9 bases from J; junction bases left unmatched: 9. Looked up from germline, CDR1 is MDHEN and CDR2 is SYDVKM. CDR3 length: 14 residues. CDR3 sequence (DNA): TGTGCCAGCAGTTCAGATACAGGGGAGTGGCCCCAGCATTTT. It codes for CASSSDTGEWPQHF.

The rearrangement joins TRBV6-6 to TRBJ2-7, with TRBD2 identical over 10 bases. The CDR3 length is 15 residues. The J segment lost 2 bases and the V segment lost 6 bases, leaving 7 bases of the junction unmatched. CDR1 is MNHNY, CDR2 SVGAGI, per germline (reference sequence). The CDR3 region is CASSTGLAGAYEQYF. For the CDR3, the DNA is TGTGCCAGCAGCACGGGGCTAGCGGGAGCCTACGAGCAGTACTTC.

V gene TRBV3-1 (or the pseudogene TRBV3-2) combines with J gene TRBJ2-3; D gene ambiguous. Per the germline V gene, CDR1 is LGHDT and CDR2 is YNNKEL (reference sequence). Trimming took 0 bases from V and 4 from J, leaving 11 bases between them. The CDR3 is 15 amino acids. CDR3 region: CASSQDGVRADTQYF. CDR3 DNA: TGTGCCAGCAGCCAAGATGGGGTTCGAGCAGATACGCAGTATTTT.

Only one count was recorded for this clone. The chain employs TRBV4-1 and TRBJ2-7; no reliable D call. Looked up from germline, CDR1 is MGHRA and CDR2 is YSYEKL. V was clipped by 0 bases and J by 2 bases, with 23 bases between them. This CDR3 contains 19 residues. CDR3 sequence reads: CASSQDIPRQALLPYEQYF. For the CDR3, the DNA is TGCGCCAGCAGCCAAGATATCCCCCGGCAGGCCCTCCTCCCCTACGAGCAGTACTTC.

The chain is built from TRBV4-2 and TRBJ2-7; maybe TRBD1 (5 bases). V lost 7 bases and J 0 bases, leaving 31 bases between the germline ends. CDR3 length: 20 amino acids. Looked up from germline, CDR1 is LGHNA and CDR2 is YNFKEQ. Here the CDR3 DNA reads TGTGCCAGCACCGTAAGGCAGGGCGGTTATCATACCACCAGCTCCTACGAGCAGTACTTC. The encoded protein is CASTVRQGGYHTTSSYEQYF.

The genes are TRBV24-1 and TRBJ2-1, with 9 bases matching TRBD1. V shed 3 bases, J shed 5 bases, and the junction held 4 bases outside the gene matches. Germline values: CDR1 KGHDR, CDR2 SFDVKD. CDR3 length: 15 amino acids. CDR3 in DNA: TGTGCCACCAGTGATCGTGGGACAGGGAACAATGAGCAGTTCTTC. Translated: CATSDRGTGNNEQFF.